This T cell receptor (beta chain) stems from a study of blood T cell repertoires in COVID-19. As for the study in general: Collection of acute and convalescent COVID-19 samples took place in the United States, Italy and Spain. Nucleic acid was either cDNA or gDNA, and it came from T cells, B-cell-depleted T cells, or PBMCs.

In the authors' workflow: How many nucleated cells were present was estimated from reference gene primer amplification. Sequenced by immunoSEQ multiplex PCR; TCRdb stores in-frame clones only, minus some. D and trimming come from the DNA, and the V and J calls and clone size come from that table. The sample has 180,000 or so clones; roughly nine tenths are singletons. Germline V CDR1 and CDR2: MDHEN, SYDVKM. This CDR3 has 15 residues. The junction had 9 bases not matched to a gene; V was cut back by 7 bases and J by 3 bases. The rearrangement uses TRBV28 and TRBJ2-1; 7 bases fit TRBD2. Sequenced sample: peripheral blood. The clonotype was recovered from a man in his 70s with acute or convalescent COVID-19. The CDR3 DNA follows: TGTGCCAGCACAAGTGGGGGGAGGGGCTACAATGAGCAGTTCTTC. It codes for CASTSGGRGYNEQFF.